A selection of T cell receptor beta chains follows, all from one sample in a study of cytomegalovirus exposure and HLA in healthy donors. Only in-frame clones appear in the TCRdb table, and some are missing; sequencing was by immunoSEQ multiplex PCR. In the table there are some 130,000 clones, 85% to 90% of which are singletons. The sample consisted of PBMCs. Receptor source: a woman aged 18-29 years in good health and CMV-seronegative. CDR3s include the opening cysteine and the closing phenylalanine or tryptophan. Fields, in order: V gene, D gene, J gene, CDR3 DNA, CDR3 protein. D genes are given only for firm matches.

TRBV6-7,TRBD2,TRBJ2-1,TGTGCCAGTCCGGGGGGTGGTACGGGTGAGCAGTTCTTC,CASPGGGTGEQFF
TRBV10-3,-,TRBJ1-5,TGTGCCATCCGAGGGGGGGGGAGTAATAGCAATCAGCCCCAGCATTTT,CAIRGGGSNSNQPQHF
TRBV5-1,TRBD1,TRBJ1-1,TGCGCCAGCAGCGCCGGACAGGGGCTGAACACTGAAGCTTTCTTT,CASSAGQGLNTEAFF
TRBV5-1,-,TRBJ1-2,TGCGCCAGCAGCTTGGGGGGCTCGGGTCCATATGGCTACACCTTC,CASSLGGSGPYGYTF
TRBV4-1,-,TRBJ1-2,TGCGCCAGCAGCCAAGCAACACCAAACTATGGCTACACCTTC,CASSQATPNYGYTF
TRBV5-1,-,TRBJ1-3,TGCGCCAGCAGTAGGGGAAGTACCGGAAACACCATATATTTT,CASSRGSTGNTIYF
TRBV4-1,TRBD1,TRBJ1-1,TGCGCCAGCAGCCAAGATGGGGGACAGGGAGATGAAGCTTTCTTT,CASSQDGGQGDEAFF
TRBV7-8,-,TRBJ1-1,TGTGCCAGCAGCTTAAACCACGGCACTGAAGCTTTCTTT,CASSLNHGTEAFF
TRBV27,TRBD2,TRBJ2-1,TGTGCCAGTCTTGGGGGGGATGAGCAGTTCTTC,CASLGGDEQFF
TRBV6-5,-,TRBJ1-1,TGTGCCAGCAGTTACTCTACTCGCCGGACTGAAGCTTTCTTT,CASSYSTRRTEAFF
TRBV9,-,TRBJ1-3,TGTGCCAGCAGCGTAGAAGGGTCAGGAGGACACACCATATATTTT,CASSVEGSGGHTIYF
TRBV15,-,TRBJ2-7,TGTGCCACCAGCAGCCTAGATCTGGCAGGTAGTGGGAGCTCCTACGAGCAGTACTTC,CATSSLDLAGSGSSYEQYF
TRBV18,TRBD1,TRBJ2-7,TGTGCCAGCTCACTCCGGGACAGAACCTACGAGCAGTACTTC,CASSLRDRTYEQYF
TRBV6-5,-,TRBJ1-2,TGTGCCAGCAGTTATTTCCAGGGGCATGGCTACACCTTC,CASSYFQGHGYTF
TRBV7-3,-,TRBJ2-1,TGTGCCAGCAGCCATTCTAGCTCCTACAATGAGCAGTTCTTC,CASSHSSSYNEQFF
TRBV6-6,-,TRBJ2-3,TGTGCCAGCAGTTCCCTCTGGGGCCCCACAGATACGCAGTATTTT,CASSSLWGPTDTQYF
TRBV9,-,TRBJ1-2,TGTGCCAGCAGCGCCGATACAAGGGGGATTCCTGGCTACACCTTC,CASSADTRGIPGYTF
TRBV7-9,TRBD2,TRBJ2-1,TGTGCCAGCAGCTTAGTGGTCCGGGGGGGCCTGTTCTTC,CASSLVVRGGLFF
TRBV14,TRBD1,TRBJ2-7,TGTGCCAGCAGCTGGACAGGGAGCACCTACGAGCAGTACTTC,CASSWTGSTYEQYF
TRBV10-3,-,TRBJ1-5,TGTGCCATCAGGGATACACAGGGCGGGCAGCCCCAGCATTTT,CAIRDTQGGQPQHF
TRBV5-6,-,TRBJ1-1,TGTGCCAGCAGCTTCGGCAGGGTGAACACTGAAGCTTTCTTT,CASSFGRVNTEAFF
TRBV7-9,-,TRBJ1-2,TGTGCCAGCAGCTTTGATGGGGCAGGGGCTAACTATGGCTACACCTTC,CASSFDGAGANYGYTF